Each of the 21 T cell receptor beta chains below was sequenced from the same sample in a study of blood T cells in healthy people across ages. Using a J-beta primer mix together with a sample-barcoded 5' primer, a second PCR was run for roughly 7 to 11 cycles. TCRdb called the 5' RACE reads again in MiXCR, with one record for every CDR3 protein. The profile shows 1.6 million or so distinct CDR3 sequences, about 31% of them singletons. Sequenced input: blood. Receptors originate from a woman between 25 and 40 years old in good health.

This chain uses TRBV7-9 with TRBJ2-1, with 8 positions matching TRBD2. From germline, CDR1 is SEHNR and CDR2 FQNEAQ (reference sequence). With 9 bases clipped from V and 8 bases from J, the junction kept 18 bases outside the gene matches. The CDR3 length is 16 residues. The CDR3 is CASSPSLGGARDEQFF. The CDR3 DNA sequence: TGTGCCAGTAGCCCGAGTCTCGGGGGGGCTAGGGATGAGCAGTTCTTC.

The table lists this clonotype with a few counts. The chain recombines TRBV9 with TRBJ2-1; TRBD1 or TRBD2 may be the D gene (5 bases each). The V gene lost 0 bases and the J gene lost 1 base, with 11 bases spanning the gap. CDR3 size: 16 residues. Germline V gives CDR1 SGDLS, CDR2 YYNGEE. In DNA form, the CDR3 reads TGTGCCAGCAGCGTAGGGGGGTCTACGTCCTACAATGAGCAGTTCTTC. This codes for CASSVGGSTSYNEQFF.

V and J are TRBV5-6 and TRBJ2-7; a possible D gene is TRBD2 (5 bases). Germline loops: CDR1 SGHDT, CDR2 YYEEEE. The V and J ends lost 4 bases and 6 bases respectively, with 29 bases between them. The CDR3 consists of 18 residues. The CDR3 DNA sequence: TGTGCCAGCAGCCCGGGGTCCCAGGTGTATATGGTTACTGGCGAGCAGTACTTC. Translation gives CASSPGSQVYMVTGEQYF.

CDR3 in amino acids: CSAAAGSTYNEQFF. The CDR3 nucleotides read TGCAGTGCTGCTGCAGGATCGACCTACAATGAGCAGTTCTTC. The chain combines TRBV20-1 with TRBJ2-1; D gene unclear. The V and J ends lost 5 bases and 2 bases respectively, with 13 bases between them. The CDR3 length is 14 residues. The V gene's germline CDR1 is DFQATT and CDR2 SNEGSKA (reference sequence).

This clonotype was recorded at least ten times. The chain has TRBV15 and TRBJ2-7; 9 positions match TRBD2. Per the germline V gene, CDR1 is LNHNV and CDR2 is YYDKDF (reference sequence). CDR3 length equals 16 residues. The ends lost 3 bases at V and 3 bases at J; junction bases unmatched: 9. CDR3 DNA sequence: TGTGCCACCAGCAGGACTAGCGGCTACCCCCTCTACGAGCAGTACTTC. Encoded protein: CATSRTSGYPLYEQYF. Supplemented by reference TRBV15 and TRBJ2-7, the full variable domain reads DAMVIQNPRYQVTQFGKPVTLSCSQTLNHNVMYWYQQKSSQAPKLLFHYYDKDFNNEADTPDNFQSRRPNTSFCFLDIRSPGLGDTAMYLCATSRTSGYPLYEQYFGPGTRLTVT.

The chain has TRBV5-6 and TRBJ2-1; TRBD2 matches at 9 bases. CDR1 is SGHDT, CDR2 YYEEEE, per germline. This CDR3 comprises 17 residues. Trimming cost V 0 bases and J 3 bases; bases outside gene matches: 7. The CDR3 sequence: CASSLERHSGSYNEQFF. The CDR3 region has the DNA TGTGCCAGCAGCTTGGAACGGCATAGCGGGAGCTACAATGAGCAGTTCTTC.

The chain recombines TRBV27 with TRBJ2-3; D might be TRBD2 (6 bases). Trimming pared 2 bases from V and 2 bases from J, leaving 11 bases between. This CDR3 has 15 residues. CDR1 and CDR2 from the germline V gene are MNHEY and SMNVEV (reference sequence). The CDR3 DNA follows: TGTGCCAGCAGTTTAGGGGCGGGATACACAGATACGCAGTATTTT. Translating gives CASSLGAGYTDTQYF.

This clonotype was counted a few times. This chain uses TRBV5-1 with TRBJ2-3, with D uncertain. This CDR3 is 13 amino acids long. Germline V gives CDR1 SGHRS, CDR2 YFSETQ. Trimming cost V 6 bases and J 2 bases, with 10 bases left between them. The CDR3 is CASTALVTDTQYF. The CDR3 region has the DNA TGCGCCAGCACCGCCCTGGTCACAGATACGCAGTATTTT. Complete variable domain (other parts from reference TRBV5-1 and TRBJ2-3): KAGVTQTPRYLIKTRGQQVTLSCSPISGHRSVSWYQQTPGQGLQFLFEYFSETQRNKGNFPGRFSGRQFSNSRSEMNVSTLELGDSALYLCASTALVTDTQYFGPGTRLTVL.

This clonotype has a handful of counts. V is TRBV7-2 and J is TRBJ2-3; D gene unclear. This CDR3 comprises 12 residues. From germline, CDR1 is SGHTA and CDR2 FQGNSA. V lost 1 base, J lost 9 bases, and 8 bases lay in between. CDR3 sequence reads: CASSLDLRTQYF. The CDR3 nucleotides read TGTGCCAGCAGCTTAGACCTCAGAACGCAGTATTTT. The whole variable domain, filled in from reference TRBV7-2 and TRBJ2-3, reads GAGVSQSPSNKVTEKGKDVELRCDPISGHTALYWYRQSLGQGLEFLIYFQGNSAPDKSGLPSDRFSAERTGGSVSTLTIQRTQQEDSAVYLCASSLDLRTQYFGPGTRLTVL.

This clonotype was counted between two and nine times. The DNA of the CDR3 is TGTGCCAGCAGTGAATTCGGCAGGATTAATGAAAAACTGTTTTTT. This translates into CASSEFGRINEKLFF. This chain links TRBV2 with TRBJ1-4; no reliable D call. The V end lost 2 bases, the J end lost 4 bases, and 11 bases lay between the germline ends. The CDR3 runs 15 residues. The germline V gene encodes CDR1 SNHLY and CDR2 FYNNEI.

This clonotype was found a few times. V gene TRBV21-1 combines with J gene TRBJ1-2. TRBV21-1 is an annotated pseudogene. The CDR3 runs to 13 residues. The CDR3, as DNA: TGTGCCAGCAGCCCTCGCGGTGAAAAGGGCTACACCTTC. This sequence encodes CASSPRGEKGYTF.

About this clonotype: Given a much more abundant clone one base away, this may be a read error. The chain uses TRBV20-1 and TRBJ2-1, with TRBD2 identical over 8 bases. The J call is uncertain, as TRBJ2-7 better fits the DNA end. CDR1 and CDR2 from the germline V gene are DFQATT and SNEGSKA (reference sequence). There are 14 residues in the CDR3. The CDR3 protein is CSAPGTRGWDEQYF. CDR3 bases: TGCAGTGCTCCCGGGACTAGAGGCTGGGATGAGCAGTACTTC.

J is TRBJ2-7 and V is TRBV12-3 or TRBV12-4; no reliable D call. The CDR3 is 14 amino acids. V was pared by 6 bases and J by 5 bases, with 17 bases between. The CDR3 nucleotides are TGTGCCAGCAGGTTTGATGGTTCGTTCGACGAGCAGTACTTC. It is translated as CASRFDGSFDEQYF.

The rearrangement joins TRBV6-1 to TRBJ2-1, with 7 positions matching TRBD1. Per germline, CDR1 MNHNS and CDR2 SASEGT. The CDR3 has 16 residues. The V segment lost 3 bases and the J segment 3 bases; nucleotides outside the gene matches: 8. The CDR3 DNA is TGTGCCAGCAGTGAGGACAGGCTTGGGGGCTACAATGAGCAGTTCTTC. The encoded protein is CASSEDRLGGYNEQFF.

The chain is built from TRBV7-9 and TRBJ1-5; D unclear. The germline V gene has CDR1 SEHNR and CDR2 FQNEAQ (reference sequence). This CDR3 has 16 amino acids. The V gene lost 1 base and the J gene lost 2 bases, with 12 bases spanning the gap. The chain's CDR3 is CASSLVGGLGNQPQHF. In DNA form, the CDR3 reads TGTGCCAGCAGCTTAGTCGGTGGGTTAGGCAATCAGCCCCAGCATTTT. Together with reference TRBV7-9 and TRBJ1-5, the CDR3 gives the full variable domain: DTGVSQNPRHKITKRGQNVTFRCDPISEHNRLYWYRQTLGQGPEFLTYFQNEAQLEKSRLLSDRFSAERPKGSFSTLEIQRTEQGDSAMYLCASSLVGGLGNQPQHFGDGTRLSIL.

V and J are TRBV20-1 and TRBJ2-7; 7 bases are shared with TRBD2. This CDR3 is 15 amino acids long. The V and J ends lost 0 bases and 4 bases, in that order; junction bases with no gene match: 9. CDR1 and CDR2 from the germline V gene are DFQATT and SNEGSKA (reference sequence). The CDR3 sequence is CSARDSGRPAYEQYF. CDR3 DNA sequence: TGCAGTGCTAGAGATAGCGGGCGTCCCGCTTACGAGCAGTACTTC.

This clonotype appeared a few times. V usage is TRBV20-1 and J usage is TRBJ1-6; TRBD1 matches 7 bases. The V gene's germline CDR1 is DFQATT and CDR2 SNEGSKA (reference sequence). CDR3 size: 16 residues. Unmatched junction bases numbered 11, after V lost 5 bases and J lost 4 bases. CDR3 in DNA: TGCAGTGCTCCCAAAAGAGGGGGCGGTTATAATTCACCCCTCCACTTT. Translating it yields CSAPKRGGGYNSPLHF.

Notes on this clonotype: One junction end disagrees with the germline gene, perhaps due to a read error. This chain joins TRBV3-1 and TRBJ2-1; D may correspond to TRBD1 or TRBD2 (5 bases each). Germline V gene lookup returns CDR1 LGHDT and CDR2 YNNKEL (reference sequence). The CDR3 has 16 amino acids. CDR3 nucleotide sequence: TGTGCCAGCAGCCAAGTTGGGACGGACTCCTACAATAAGCAGTTCTTC. This gives the protein CASSQVGTDSYNKQFF.

The CDR3 coding sequence is TGTGCCAGCAGCCCCACTAAGGCTGGGGCCAACGTCCTGACTTTC. This gives the protein CASSPTKAGANVLTF. V and J are TRBV7-3 and TRBJ2-6; D gene unclear. The V gene lost 5 bases and the J gene lost 2 bases, with 10 bases spanning the gap. The germline V gene encodes CDR1 SGHTA and CDR2 FQGTGA. The CDR3 is 15 amino acids.

The chain is built from TRBV20-1 and TRBJ1-1; weak D call: TRBD1 (5 bases). The CDR3 covers 12 residues. Per germline, CDR1 DFQATT and CDR2 SNEGSKA (reference sequence). The V and J ends lost 2 bases and 5 bases respectively, with 9 bases between them. CDR3 in DNA: TGCAGTGCTAGACCGGACAAAACTGAAGCTTTCTTT. Its protein product is CSARPDKTEAFF.

This clonotype was seen a single time. Here the CDR3 DNA reads TGCAGCTTAGAAGGGGACGCCGGGGAGCTGTTTTTT. Translating gives CSLEGDAGELFF. The chain has TRBV29-1 and TRBJ2-2; D is tentatively TRBD1 or TRBD2 (5 bases each). Germline V gene lookup returns CDR1 SQVTM and CDR2 ANQGSEA. Trimming cost V 8 bases and J 6 bases, with 13 bases left between them. CDR3 length: 12 residues.